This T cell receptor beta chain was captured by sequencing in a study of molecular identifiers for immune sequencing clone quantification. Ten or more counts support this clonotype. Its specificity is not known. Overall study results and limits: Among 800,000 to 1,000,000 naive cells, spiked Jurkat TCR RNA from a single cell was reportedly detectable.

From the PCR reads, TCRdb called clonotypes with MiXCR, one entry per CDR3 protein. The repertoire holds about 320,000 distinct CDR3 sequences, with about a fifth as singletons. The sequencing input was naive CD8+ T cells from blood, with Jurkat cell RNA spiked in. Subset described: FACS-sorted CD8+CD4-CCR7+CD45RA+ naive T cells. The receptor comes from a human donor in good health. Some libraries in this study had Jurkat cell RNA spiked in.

The CDR3 loop reads CSARDIPRHSLGEQYF. In DNA form, the CDR3 reads TGCAGTGCTAGAGATATCCCGCGCCACAGCTTGGGAGAGCAGTACTTC. The rearrangement joins TRBV20-1 to TRBJ2-7; D is unresolved. This CDR3 contains 16 residues. Germline CDR1 and CDR2: DFQATT and SNEGSKA (reference sequence). Trimming cost V 0 bases and J 7 bases, with 22 bases left between them.